The following is a T cell receptor beta chain sequence with its context. Its target is not known. Between the trimmed V and J ends, which lost 0 bases and 5 bases, there was a span of 8 bases. The CDR3 is 14 residues long. CDR1 and CDR2 (germline): SGHTA, FQGNSA. This entry belongs to a study of spatial heterogeneity in lung cancer. Study information: Alpha-chain detections were consistently fewer than beta-chain detections among the sequences. An average of more than ten raw reads was observed per unique TCR and UMI combination. Findings and limits, study-wide: Higher tumor mutation counts went along with higher counts of expanded intratumoral alpha and beta TCRs. Coverage was estimated at around 7% of tumor T cells for alpha chains and less than 15% for beta chains.

TCRdb reanalysed the 5' RACE reads using MiXCR and keeps one entry per CDR3 protein. The table has about 4,900 distinct CDR3 sequences, about 20% seen once. Regarding time point: sample taken at primary tumor resection. The donor group consisted of roughly 70 patients who had untreated, early-stage non-small cell lung cancer. This material consisted of lung tumor tissue, taken at surgery. This chain uses TRBV7-2 with TRBJ2-1; no firm D call. This TCR derives from a male donor with early-stage non-small cell lung cancer. This CDR3 is CASSLARTNNEQFF. CDR3 in DNA: TGTGCCAGCAGCTTAGCCAGGACGAACAATGAGCAGTTCTTC.